The entry that follows covers one T cell receptor beta chain sequence. This entry is derived from a study of blood T cell repertoires in COVID-19. Study-level information: PBMCs, B-cell-depleted T cells, or T cells provided the cDNA or gDNA that made up the material.

The protocol was immunoSEQ multiplex PCR, while the TCRdb copy is restricted to in-frame clones and leaves out a portion. The data contain some 120,000 clones, 90% of them singletons. The sequencing sample was made of peripheral blood. The receptor comes from a man aged 55 to 69 with COVID-19, enrolled during active disease.

The CDR3 sequence is CASSLSGSPLHF. Written as DNA, the CDR3 is TGTGCCAGCAGCTTATCCGGTTCACCCCTCCACTTT. The chain combines TRBV7-2 with TRBJ1-6; D uncertain. The germline V gene encodes CDR1 SGHTA and CDR2 FQGNSA. V lost 2 bases, J lost 9 bases, and 5 bases lay in between. The CDR3 totals 12 residues.